A selection of T cell receptor beta chains follows, all from one sample in a study of technical replicates of blood from several donors. Sequencing was performed with immunoSEQ multiplex PCR; in TCRdb, only in-frame clones are kept and a portion is missing. The repertoire includes tens of thousands of clones, less than 96% of them detected once, and approximately 0.36% sits in the top ten. Specimen: T cells isolated from PBMCs. The receptor set was obtained from a human donor in good health. The CDR3 runs from the conserved cysteine through the conserved F or W. D genes are given only for firm matches. Part of the rows lack a size; the others show once, few, many or a class for expanded clones.

V	size	D	J	DNA	CDR3
TRBV9	-	-	TRBJ2-7	TGTGCCAGCAGCGTTCACGGGGTTTCATCTGAGCAGTACTTC	CASSVHGVSSEQYF
TRBV30	-	-	TRBJ2-1	TGTGCCTGGAGCGGGAGCCCCCGGAATGAGCAGTTCTTC	CAWSGSPRNEQFF
TRBV15	-	-	TRBJ1-5	TGTGCCACCAGCAGAGGGGCCCTCAATCAGCCCCAGCATTTT	CATSRGALNQPQHF
TRBV7-9	-	TRBD1	TRBJ1-2	TGTGCCAGCAGCCCCCTGGGACAGGACTATGGCTACACCTTC	CASSPLGQDYGYTF
TRBV5-5	once	TRBD1	TRBJ2-7	TGTGCCAGCAGCCTTCACCGGGACAGCTTCTCCTACGAGCAGTACTTC	CASSLHRDSFSYEQYF
TRBV15	once	-	TRBJ1-2	TGTGCCACCAGCAGAGATCGGACACCATATGGCTACACCTTC	CATSRDRTPYGYTF
TRBV21-1	few	-	TRBJ1-4	TGTGCCAGCAACGCGAGGAGAAATGAAAAACTGTTTTTT	CASNARRNEKLFF
TRBV7-2	-	TRBD2	TRBJ2-1	TGTGCCAGCAGCCAAACACTAGCGCGGAACTACAATGAGCAGTTCTTC	CASSQTLARNYNEQFF
TRBV7-6	once	-	TRBJ1-1	TGTGCCAGCAGCTTGACAGGGAACACTGAAGCTTTCTTT	CASSLTGNTEAFF
TRBV29-1	-	-	TRBJ1-1	TGCAGCGTTGTCTCGGGGATAAGAACTGAAGCTTTCTTT	CSVVSGIRTEAFF
TRBV30	-	TRBD1	TRBJ1-2	TGTGCCTTGATTGACAGGGGGCAGAACTATGGCTACACCTTC	CALIDRGQNYGYTF
TRBV15	once	-	TRBJ2-3	TGTGCCACCAGCAGCGGGAGTAGGAGCACAGATACGCAGTATTTT	CATSSGSRSTDTQYF
TRBV5-5	-	-	TRBJ1-2	TGTGCCAGTACCCCACAGGGTCCCTATGGCTACACCTTC	CASTPQGPYGYTF
TRBV9	-	TRBD1	TRBJ1-5	TGTGCCAGCAGTCGACAGGGGGGTCAGCCCCAGCATTTT	CASSRQGGQPQHF
TRBV7-2	-	TRBD2	TRBJ2-3	TGTGCCAGCAGCTCGGGACTAGCGGGAGATACGCAGTATTTT	CASSSGLAGDTQYF
TRBV19	once	-	TRBJ2-2	TGTGCCAGTAGCCTGAATGCGTACCCGAACACCGGGGAGCTGTTTTTT	CASSLNAYPNTGELFF
TRBV6-1	-	-	TRBJ1-1	TGTGCCAGCAGTGAATGGAGGGCGTCGGGCACTGAAGCTTTCTTT	CASSEWRASGTEAFF
TRBV5-1	-	-	TRBJ2-7	TGCGCCAGCAGACTAGGACAGTCCTACGAGCAGTACTTC	CASRLGQSYEQYF
TRBV4-2	-	TRBD1	TRBJ1-5	TGTGCCAGCAGCCAACCAGACAGGGTAGGGGGTCAGCCCCAGCATTTT	CASSQPDRVGGQPQHF
TRBV27	-	TRBD2	TRBJ2-1	TGTGCCAGCACGGTTTCCTCTCTCGGGAGGGTCCAGGGCAATGAGCAGTTCTTC	CASTVSSLGRVQGNEQFF
TRBV19	-	TRBD1	TRBJ1-2	TGTGCCAGTAGTAAAACGACAGGGGGCGGCTATGGCTACACCTTC	CASSKTTGGGYGYTF
TRBV28	-	-	TRBJ2-1	TGTGCCAGCACAACTATAGCGGAGTCCTACAATGAGCAGTTCTTC	CASTTIAESYNEQFF
TRBV19	-	TRBD1	TRBJ2-7	TGTGCCAGTACAAAGCAGGGGGCGGGCGAGCAGTACTTC	CASTKQGAGEQYF
TRBV27	-	-	TRBJ2-1	TGTGCCAGCAGTTTAGCGGGCTCCTACAATGAGCAGTTCTTC	CASSLAGSYNEQFF
TRBV7-6	once	-	TRBJ2-5	TGTGCCAGCAGCTCTTATGCCCGGCAAGAGACCCAGTACTTC	CASSSYARQETQYF
TRBV19	-	-	TRBJ2-2	TGTGCCAGTAGGGTACCGGGTCTACGGGAGCTGTTTTTT	CASRVPGLRELFF
TRBV5-1	-	TRBD1	TRBJ2-7	TGCGCCAGCACCTTTGGGACAGGGACCAGCGAGCAGTACTTC	CASTFGTGTSEQYF
TRBV21-1	-	-	TRBJ2-1	TGTGCCAGCAGCAAAGGTTTCCGGTGCGGGAGGGCCGGTAGAAATGAGCAGTTCTTC	CASSKGFRCGRAGRNEQFF
TRBV9	-	-	TRBJ2-7	TGTGCCAGCAGCTACGGGGAGTCGTTGGGGGAGCAGTACTTC	CASSYGESLGEQYF
TRBV2	-	-	TRBJ2-1	TGTGCCAGCAGTGAAGCGGGGGCCACCAATGAGCAGTTCTTC	CASSEAGATNEQFF
TRBV4-2	-	-	TRBJ2-7	TGTGCCAGCAGCCAAGATTTTACAGTGCTAACCTACGAGCAGTACTTC	CASSQDFTVLTYEQYF
TRBV19	-	-	TRBJ1-2	TGTGCCAGTAGTTTCGACGGGACACACGAAGGGAACTATGGCTACACCTTC	CASSFDGTHEGNYGYTF
TRBV7-9	-	-	TRBJ2-7	TGTGCCAGCAGCTTGGGTCAGGCTGGTCTTTACGAGCAGTACTTC	CASSLGQAGLYEQYF
TRBV30	few	TRBD2	TRBJ2-3	TGTGCCTGGAGTAGAACTAGCGGCACAGATACGCAGTATTTT	CAWSRTSGTDTQYF
TRBV7-9	-	-	TRBJ1-2	TGTGCCAGCAGCCTGGGACACCCGGCGGCTAACTATGGCTACACCTTC	CASSLGHPAANYGYTF
TRBV29-1	-	TRBD2	TRBJ2-3	TGCAGCGTTGGCACTAGCGGGAGGGCAGATACGCAGTATTTT	CSVGTSGRADTQYF
TRBV5-1	-	TRBD1	TRBJ1-1	TGCGCCAGCAGCTTTAGACAGGGAGCTGAAGCTTTCTTT	CASSFRQGAEAFF
TRBV6-5	-	-	TRBJ2-7	TGTGCCAGCAGCCAACAGGGTCTGGGGTACGAGCAGTACTTC	CASSQQGLGYEQYF
TRBV19	-	TRBD1	TRBJ2-5	TGTGCCAGTAGTTCCACAGGGGTTCAAGAGACCCAGTACTTC	CASSSTGVQETQYF
TRBV5-4	-	TRBD2	TRBJ2-7	TGTGCCAGCAGCTCCGCTAGCGGTACCTCACACTACGAGCAGTACTTC	CASSSASGTSHYEQYF
TRBV2	-	-	TRBJ2-7	TGTGCCAGCAGTGTTCAGGGTGTCTTCTACGAGCAGTACTTC	CASSVQGVFYEQYF
TRBV7-7	-	-	TRBJ2-1	TGTGCTAGCAGCCCACGACTATCCAACAATGAGCAGTTCTTC	CASSPRLSNNEQFF
TRBV27	-	TRBD1	TRBJ2-1	TGTGCCAGCAGTCCGATACAAACAGGGGATGAGCAGTTCTTC	CASSPIQTGDEQFF
TRBV9	-	TRBD2	TRBJ2-5	TGTGCCAGCAGCATAGGACTAGCCCAAGAGACCCAGTACTTC	CASSIGLAQETQYF
TRBV6-1	once	-	TRBJ2-7	TGTGCCAGCTTGACTAGGACCTACGAGCAGTACTTC	CASLTRTYEQYF
TRBV7-2	-	-	TRBJ2-1	TGTGCCAGCAGCTTAGGAGCGGGCCAGTACAATGAGCAGTTCTTC	CASSLGAGQYNEQFF
TRBV19	-	TRBD1	TRBJ1-3	TGTGCCAGTAGTACTCCGGGACAGGGGACAGTCTCTGGAAACACCATATATTTT	CASSTPGQGTVSGNTIYF
TRBV6-5	-	-	TRBJ1-2	TGTGCCAGCAAGTCCAGTTTTAATGGCTACACCTTC	CASKSSFNGYTF
TRBV5-1	few	TRBD2	TRBJ2-3	TGCGCCAGCAGCGCGACTAGCGGGAGTAGCACAGATACGCAGTATTTT	CASSATSGSSTDTQYF
TRBV5-1	-	TRBD2	TRBJ2-1	TGCGCCAGCAGCTTGGCCCCTAGCGGCCAGTACAATGAGCAGTTCTTC	CASSLAPSGQYNEQFF
TRBV5-4	-	TRBD1	TRBJ1-5	TGTGCCAGCAGCACCGGGACAGGGTATAATCAGCCCCAGCATTTT	CASSTGTGYNQPQHF
TRBV6-4	-	TRBD2	TRBJ2-1	TGTGCCAGCAGTTCCCTAGCGGGAGGGCCTCATGAGCAGTTCTTC	CASSSLAGGPHEQFF
TRBV27	-	TRBD2	TRBJ2-1	TGTGCCAGCAGTCCCCTTAGCGGGACGGGCATTTACAATGAGCAGTTCTTC	CASSPLSGTGIYNEQFF
TRBV10-3	-	TRBD2	TRBJ2-7	TGTGCCACTCTAGCGGCCGGATACGAGCAGTACTTC	CATLAAGYEQYF
TRBV27	-	-	TRBJ1-5	TGTGCCAGCAGTTGGGGCGTAGCGGGGAATCAGCCCCAGCATTTT	CASSWGVAGNQPQHF
TRBV2	few	-	TRBJ1-1	TGTGCCAGCAGAGCCGACAGGTCGATGAACACTGAAGCTTTCTTT	CASRADRSMNTEAFF
TRBV9	once	-	TRBJ2-1	TGTGCCAGCAGCCGCCTAGCGCGTGACAATGAGCAGTTCTTC	CASSRLARDNEQFF
TRBV2	once	TRBD1	TRBJ1-5	TGTGCCAGCGGGATAACAGGGGGACCTCAGCCCCAGCATTTT	CASGITGGPQPQHF
TRBV7-9	-	TRBD2	TRBJ2-7	TGTGCCAGCAGCTTGAAAGGGGACGGGAGGCTGATTCACGAGCAGTACTTC	CASSLKGDGRLIHEQYF